The 28 T cell receptor beta chains below all came from one sample that was sequenced in a study of OX40 agonist ivuxolimab in advanced cancers. Library prep was done by the immunoSEQ multiplex PCR assay. In its TCRdb copy, this immuneACCESS table keeps in-frame sequences only and misses some clones. Where compared with another copy, unresolved V genes explain less than half of these, and the others have no known cause. The sample has over 80,000 clones on record, roughly 91% of them singletons. Jointly, the top ten make up around 0.34% of the sample. The sample here was CD4+ or CD8+ T cells sorted from blood, taken in a trial of the OX40 agonist ivuxolimab. These TCRs come from an adult with an advanced solid tumor such as melanoma, head and neck, liver or kidney cancer.

This clone was recorded a few times. The rearrangement uses TRBV6-1 and TRBJ1-5, with D maybe TRBD1 (6 bases). The CDR3 totals 15 residues. Germline-derived CDR1 and CDR2 are MNHNS and SASEGT. Trimming stripped 4 bases from V and 3 bases from J, with 13 bases between. The CDR3, as DNA: TGTGCCAGCAGTGTTAATACAGGGATCAATCAGCCCCAGCATTTT. As protein: CASSVNTGINQPQHF.

The genes are TRBV10-2 and TRBJ2-5, with D possibly matching TRBD2 (6 bases). This CDR3 is 14 amino acids long. Looked up from germline, CDR1 is WSHSY and CDR2 is SAAADI. Trimming removed 6 bases at V and 2 bases at J, with 13 bases between. DNA for the CDR3: TGCGCCAGCAGGAGGGACTGGTCTCAAGAGACCCAGTACTTC. Residues: CASRRDWSQETQYF.

The chain employs TRBV6-5 and TRBJ2-7, with D possibly being TRBD1 (6 bases). V was pared by 2 bases and J by 6 bases, with 11 bases between. The CDR3 runs to 13 residues. In germline, CDR1 is MNHEY, CDR2 SVGAGI. CDR3: CASSYTGNGEQYF. The CDR3 region has the DNA TGTGCCAGCAGTTACACAGGGAATGGCGAGCAGTACTTC.

This sequence joins TRBV11-1 and TRBJ2-1, with D perhaps matching TRBD2 (6 bases). Germline CDR1 reads SGHAT; CDR2 reads FQDESV (reference sequence). The V and J ends lost 1 base and 2 bases respectively, with 12 bases between them. The CDR3 has 16 residues. The CDR3 protein is CASSLGGGIAYNEQFF. DNA for the CDR3: TGTGCCAGCAGCTTAGGTGGCGGGATTGCCTACAATGAGCAGTTCTTC.

The V call is TRBV5-8, the J call TRBJ2-5; D may be TRBD1 (6 bases). The CDR3 contains 17 residues. V lost 1 base and J 4 bases, leaving 20 bases between the germline ends. Germline V gene lookup returns CDR1 SGHTS and CDR2 YDEGEE. The CDR3 nucleotides read TGTGCCAGCAGCTTGCTACAGGGCGTAGGAGGTGTAGAGACCCAGTACTTC. Its protein is CASSLLQGVGGVETQYF. Combining the CDR3 with reference TRBV5-8 and TRBJ2-5 gives the whole variable domain EAGVTQSPTHLIKTRGQQATLRCSPISGHTSVYWYQQALGLGLQFLLWYDEGEERNRGNFPPRFSGRQFPNYSSELNVNALELEDSALYLCASSLLQGVGGVETQYFGPGTRLLVL.

This clone was counted between two and nine times. The CDR3 region has the DNA TGTGCCAGCAGCCAAGAGACCCCCGGGAGGGCTTTTAATGAAAAACTGTTTTTT. As protein: CASSQETPGRAFNEKLFF. The rearrangement joins TRBV4-2 to TRBJ1-4; unclear D gene. The V and J ends lost 0 bases and 4 bases respectively, with 18 bases between them. This CDR3 contains 18 residues. Germline CDR1 is LGHNA and CDR2 is YNFKEQ.

V gene TRBV5-4 combines with J gene TRBJ2-5; D gene uncertain. Germline values: CDR1 SGHNT, CDR2 YYREEE (reference sequence). The CDR3 covers 11 residues. V shed 2 bases and J shed 4 bases, with 3 bases lying between them. CDR3 sequence (DNA): TGTGCCAGCAGCTTCTCAGAGACCCAGTACTTC. It is translated as CASSFSETQYF.

This clone was counted a few times. The chain couples TRBV5-1 to TRBJ2-3; D uncertain. Germline CDR1 and CDR2: SGHRS and YFSETQ. V was pared by 0 bases and J by 1 base, with 9 bases between. The CDR3 consists of 15 residues. CDR3 DNA sequence: TGCGCCAGCAGCTTGGAAGATCGTCGCACAGATACGCAGTATTTT. Protein product: CASSLEDRRTDTQYF.

The rearrangement joins TRBV6-5 to TRBJ2-3; D is unclear. Germline-derived CDR1 and CDR2 are MNHEY and SVGAGI. V was cut by 0 bases and J by 4 bases, with 8 bases left in between. CDR3 length: 14 amino acids. CDR3 bases: TGTGCCAGCAGTTACTCACCAAAGGCAGATACGCAGTATTTT. Protein sequence: CASSYSPKADTQYF.

This chain links TRBV7-9 with TRBJ1-4; TRBD1 might be the D (6 bases). The ends were cut back, 0 bases at V and 6 bases at J, with 11 bases in the middle. Germline lookup yields CDR1 SEHNR and CDR2 FQNEAQ (reference sequence). This CDR3 has 15 amino acids. CDR3 sequence: CASSLAGAWDEKLFF. The CDR3 bases are TGTGCCAGCAGCTTAGCGGGGGCCTGGGATGAAAAACTGTTTTTT.

The gene calls are TRBV28 and TRBJ1-2; D call uncertain. V gave up 2 bases and J gave up 8 bases, with 12 bases separating them. Germline V CDR1 and CDR2: MDHEN, SYDVKM. The CDR3 has 13 amino acids. CDR3 nucleotides: TGTGCCAGCAGTTTAAGTGGGCCAGTAGGCTACACCTTC. Amino acid sequence: CASSLSGPVGYTF.

The chain carries TRBV7-3 and TRBJ2-1; no reliable D call. The germline gives CDR1 SGHTA, CDR2 FQGTGA. CDR3 length: 13 residues. Trimming removed 5 bases at V and 7 bases at J, with 12 bases between. The DNA of the CDR3 is TGTGCCAGCAGCCCCCCGGCAAAAAATGAGCAGTTCTTC. This gives the protein CASSPPAKNEQFF.

V and J are TRBV20-1 and TRBJ2-1; no definite D call. V was cut by 1 base and J by 5 bases, with 3 bases left in between. CDR3 length: 11 residues. Germline CDR1 reads DFQATT; CDR2 reads SNEGSKA (reference sequence). The CDR3 is CSARADNEQFF. The CDR3 DNA reads as TGCAGTGCTAGAGCGGACAATGAGCAGTTCTTC.

The V gene is TRBV13, the J gene TRBJ2-3; tentatively, D is TRBD2 (7 bases). Germline V gene sequence: CDR1 PRHDT, CDR2 FYEKMQ (reference sequence). The CDR3 is 14 residues long. Trimming removed 2 bases from V and 2 bases from J, with 8 bases in between. The CDR3 loop is CASSLRGATDTQYF. The CDR3 DNA is TGTGCCAGCAGCTTACGGGGGGCCACAGATACGCAGTATTTT.

The chain links TRBV6-5 to TRBJ1-1, with unresolved D. The V end lost 7 bases, the J end lost 4 bases, and 16 bases lay between the germline ends. This CDR3 is 14 amino acids long. The V gene's germline CDR1 is MNHEY and CDR2 SVGAGI. CDR3: CASTRTSGLTEAFF. The DNA for the CDR3 is TGTGCCAGCACCCGAACCTCCGGTCTCACTGAAGCTTTCTTT.

The CDR3 protein is CAWGTTGRNTEAFF. Written as DNA, the CDR3 is TGTGCCTGGGGTACGACAGGACGAAACACTGAAGCTTTCTTT. V is TRBV30 and J is TRBJ1-1; a possible D gene is TRBD1 (6 bases). The CDR3 has 14 residues. Between the trimmed V and J ends, which lost 5 bases and 2 bases, there was a span of 15 bases. The germline V gene encodes CDR1 GTSNPN and CDR2 SVGIG (reference sequence).

J is TRBJ2-7 and V is TRBV9, with D perhaps matching TRBD1 (5 bases). CDR1 SGDLS and CDR2 YYNGEE come from the germline V gene. V dropped 0 bases and J dropped 3 bases, with 10 bases sitting between them. The CDR3 spans 14 residues. DNA of the CDR3: TGTGCCAGCAGCGTAGTAGGGGATTACTACGAGCAGTACTTC. Encoded protein: CASSVVGDYYEQYF.

The J gene is TRBJ1-4, the V gene TRBV4-2; D gene uncertain. This CDR3 comprises 16 residues. Per the germline V gene, CDR1 is LGHNA and CDR2 is YNFKEQ. V dropped 0 bases and J dropped 6 bases, with 14 bases sitting between them. The DNA of the CDR3 is TGTGCCAGCAGCCAAGATGAGAGGGTAGGGTATGAAAAACTGTTTTTT. This encodes CASSQDERVGYEKLFF.

The chain employs TRBV7-3 and TRBJ2-3; D not certain. CDR1 is SGHTA, CDR2 FQGTGA, per germline. The CDR3 is made up of 16 amino acids. With 5 bases removed from V and 0 bases from J, the gap between germline ends came to 15 bases. The CDR3 DNA reads as TGTGCCAGCAGCCCGGATTCTGGAAGCAGCACAGATACGCAGTATTTT. It translates to CASSPDSGSSTDTQYF.

This clone was detected once. This rearrangement joins TRBV7-2 to TRBJ2-2; D gene unclear. Looked up from germline, CDR1 is SGHTA and CDR2 is FQGNSA. Deletions cut 7 bases from V and 6 bases from J, with 9 bases between. This CDR3 has 12 residues. CDR3 nucleotide sequence: TGTGCCAGCACCAGTGGGGCCGGGGAGCTGTTTTTT. Protein sequence: CASTSGAGELFF.

This chain connects TRBV7-8 to TRBJ2-3; 9 bases match TRBD2. Trimming cost V 2 bases and J 7 bases; bases outside gene matches: 10. CDR1 is SGHVS, CDR2 FQNEAQ, per germline. This CDR3 comprises 16 residues. CDR3 protein: CASSLSRAGGINTQYF. As DNA, the CDR3 is TGTGCCAGCAGCTTATCGAGGGCGGGAGGGATCAATACGCAGTATTTT.

The chain is built from TRBV10-3 and TRBJ2-7, with D perhaps matching TRBD1 (5 bases). V shed 2 bases and J shed 4 bases, with 12 bases lying between them. This CDR3 has 14 residues. CDR1 is ENHRY, CDR2 SYGVKD, per germline. The CDR3, as DNA: TGTGCCATCAGTGAGCCAACTGACAGTTACGAGCAGTACTTC. Amino acids: CAISEPTDSYEQYF.

This clone was seen just once. V gene TRBV27 combines with J gene TRBJ2-7; D might be TRBD2 (6 bases). The V end was cut by 8 bases, the J end by 2 bases, with 19 bases between. CDR3 length: 15 amino acids. CDR1 is MNHEY and CDR2 is SMNVEV in the germline V gene (reference sequence). CDR3: CASRNPGSGTYEQYF. CDR3 coding DNA: TGTGCCAGCCGTAACCCTGGTAGCGGTACCTACGAGCAGTACTTC.

The genes are TRBV6-6 and TRBJ1-2; D is possibly TRBD1 (5 bases). This CDR3 region has 14 residues. CDR1 is MNHNY, CDR2 SVGAGI, per germline (reference sequence). The V and J ends lost 4 bases and 1 base respectively, with 10 bases between them. The CDR3 DNA reads as TGTGCCAGCAGTTCGGTACAGGTTAACTATGGCTACACCTTC. It specifies CASSSVQVNYGYTF.

Concerning this clone itself: One end of the junction varies from germline; a read error may be responsible. The V call is TRBV4-2, the J call TRBJ2-5; 14 bases agree with TRBD2. Germline CDR1 is LGHNA and CDR2 is YNFKEQ. The CDR3 has 18 residues. The CDR3 nucleotides are TGTGGCAGCAGCCGGGATGGACTAGCGGGAGGTCCGGGGGAGACCCAGTACTTC. This encodes CGSSRDGLAGGPGETQYF.

The chain is built from TRBV15 and TRBJ1-3; D unclear. Per germline, CDR1 LNHNV and CDR2 YYDKDF (reference sequence). Trimming removed 9 bases from V and 4 bases from J, with 13 bases in between. The CDR3 has 13 residues. CDR3 sequence reads: CATSAQRGNTIYF. The CDR3 region has the DNA TGTGCCACGAGCGCCCAACGAGGAAACACCATATATTTT.

The chain combines TRBV28 with TRBJ1-2, with D possibly TRBD1 on 6 matching bases. V lost 3 bases to trimming and J lost 4 bases, with 12 bases between them. This CDR3 is 14 amino acids long. CDR1 MDHEN and CDR2 SYDVKM come from the germline V gene. CDR3 bases: TGTGCCAGCAGTTTTACCAGGGGCGGCTATGGCTACACCTTC. This encodes CASSFTRGGYGYTF.

J is TRBJ1-4 and V is TRBV5-1; possible D gene TRBD1, 5 bases. CDR1 is SGHRS, CDR2 YFSETQ, per germline. Trimming cost V 5 bases and J 5 bases, with 13 bases left between them. This CDR3 has 14 residues. The CDR3 loop reads CASRHDRSNEKLFF. The DNA of the CDR3 is TGCGCCAGCAGACATGACAGAAGCAATGAAAAACTGTTTTTT.